Presented here are 2 T cell receptor beta chains from one specimen sequenced in a study of shared clonotypes between healthy human individuals. Assay: immunoSEQ multiplex PCR; the TCRdb copy retains only in-frame clones and omits some. The data hold 650,000 to 750,000 clones, with roughly 78% observed a single time. Input material: memory CD4+ T cells sorted from blood. The subset is: CD45RA-negative fraction. Receptors originate from a woman aged 25 to 45 in good health.

The CDR3: CAWSVRSEAFF. In nucleotides, the CDR3 is TGTGCCTGGAGTGTCCGGAGTGAAGCTTTCTTT. The V and J genes are TRBV30 and TRBJ1-1; D gene uncertain. Germline CDR1 is GTSNPN and CDR2 is SVGIG (reference sequence). There are 11 residues in the CDR3. With 0 bases removed from V and 7 bases from J, the gap between germline ends came to 6 bases.

At least ten counts were recorded for this clone. This sequence joins TRBV9 and TRBJ2-1, with TRBD2 matching over 8 bases. The CDR3 consists of 14 residues. Germline V gene lookup returns CDR1 SGDLS and CDR2 YYNGEE. V lost 2 bases to trimming and J lost 9 bases; unmatched junction nucleotides: 7. CDR3 residues: CASSVSGSGPEQFF. In nucleotides, the CDR3 is TGTGCCAGCAGCGTGAGCGGGAGCGGCCCTGAGCAGTTCTTC.